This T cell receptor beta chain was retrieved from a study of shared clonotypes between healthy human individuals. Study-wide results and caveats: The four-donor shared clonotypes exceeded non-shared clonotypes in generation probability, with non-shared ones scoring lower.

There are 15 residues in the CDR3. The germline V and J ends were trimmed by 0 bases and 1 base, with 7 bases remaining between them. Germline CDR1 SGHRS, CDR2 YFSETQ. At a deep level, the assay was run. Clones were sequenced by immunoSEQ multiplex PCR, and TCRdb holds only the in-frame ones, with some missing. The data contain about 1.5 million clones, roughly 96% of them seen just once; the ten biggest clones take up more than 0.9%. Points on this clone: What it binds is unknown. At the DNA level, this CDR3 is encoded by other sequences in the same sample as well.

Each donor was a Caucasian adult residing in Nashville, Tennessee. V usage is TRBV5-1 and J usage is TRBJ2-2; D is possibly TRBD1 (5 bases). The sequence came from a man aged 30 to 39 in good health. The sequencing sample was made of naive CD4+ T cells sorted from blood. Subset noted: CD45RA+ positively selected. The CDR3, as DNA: TGCGCCAGCAGCTTGGGCCAGGGGAACACCGGGGAGCTGTTTTTT. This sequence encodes CASSLGQGNTGELFF.